The clone carrying this TCR beta chain was detected only a few times. Its antigen is not known. TCR beta CDR3 region amplification was performed from RNA transcripts. HTBI primers were employed in a first-round RT-PCR of the TCR CDR3. From the multiplex PCR reads, TCRdb called clonotypes with MiXCR, one entry per CDR3 protein. The table lists 450,000 to 700,000 distinct CDR3 sequences, 40% to 55% of them singletons. V lost 6 bases to trimming and J lost 0 bases, with 14 bases between them. Germline V lookup: CDR1 ENHRY, CDR2 SYGVKD. The CDR3 is 15 amino acids. Uncontrolled infection, other autoimmune disease, pregnancy or lactation barred patients from enrollment. The diagnostic basis comprised clinical symptoms, serum thyroxine and TRAb, thyroid ultrasound and orbital computed tomography. The sample belongs to a study of T cells in Graves' hyperthyroidism and ophthalmopathy. Study-wide points: Most thyroid-expanded clonotypes above 0.001 were also found in blood. By a 13 V-J model, ophthalmopathy was set apart from stable hyperthyroidism.

This TCR derives from an adult woman with Graves' disease, either hyperthyroidism or ophthalmopathy (not recorded which). The rearrangement joins TRBV10-3 to TRBJ1-2, with D hard to call. Sequencing input: peripheral blood or thyroid tissue (not recorded which). CDR3 bases: TGTGCCATCAGCTCGGGCCTCATAGCTAACTATGGCTACACCTTC. This gives the protein CAISSGLIANYGYTF.